This T cell receptor (beta chain) was identified in a study of cytomegalovirus exposure and HLA in healthy donors. Study-level findings and limits: Accurate prediction of HLA-A and HLA-B alleles (for most subjects) was reportedly achieved from TCR beta sequences. It is likely that the observed cluster of highly shared sequence variants was a sequencing artifact.

This CDR3 has 13 amino acids. Trimming took 6 bases from V and 1 from J, leaving 9 bases between them. Germline loops: CDR1 SGHRS, CDR2 YFSETQ. There are a few counts of this clone. Its antigen is currently unknown. It was with 60 Vbeta and 13 Jbeta primers that the PCR ran. The method was immunoSEQ multiplex PCR; TCRdb's version includes in-frame clones alone and lacks a portion of them. The table shows fewer than 150,000 clones, with 60% to 80% occurring only once. The sample taken for sequencing was PBMCs. The sequence derives from a woman under 40 in good health and CMV-seronegative. The chain combines TRBV5-1 with TRBJ2-3; possibly TRBD1 for D (6 bases). CDR3 nucleotide sequence: TGCGCCAGCAAGGGGGATGGCACAGATACGCAGTATTTT. Translating it yields CASKGDGTDTQYF. The complete variable domain, with remaining parts taken from reference TRBV5-1 and TRBJ2-3, reads KAGVTQTPRYLIKTRGQQVTLSCSPISGHRSVSWYQQTPGQGLQFLFEYFSETQRNKGNFPGRFSGRQFSNSRSEMNVSTLELGDSALYLCASKGDGTDTQYFGPGTRLTVL.